Shown below are 31 T cell receptor beta chains from a single sample sequenced in a study of early T cells in non-severe SARS-CoV-2 infection. TCRdb fed the 5' RACE reads into MiXCR, producing one record per CDR3 protein. Of about 84,000 distinct CDR3 sequences listed, over 10% are singletons. The sample consisted of whole blood. The receptors here all came from an adult who was a healthcare worker with PCR-confirmed SARS-CoV-2 infection or an uninfected control (not recorded which).

This clonotype was observed many times. The chain has TRBV7-8 and TRBJ1-1; D call uncertain. The germline V gene encodes CDR1 SGHVS and CDR2 FQNEAQ. V gave up 2 bases and J gave up 0 bases, with 4 bases separating them. CDR3 length equals 13 residues. CDR3 loop: CASSLTVNTEAFF. The DNA for the CDR3 is TGTGCCAGCAGCTTAACCGTGAACACTGAAGCTTTCTTT.

The sample holds many counts of this clonotype. The chain uses TRBV29-1 and TRBJ2-1; possibly TRBD1 for D (5 bases). The V gene lost 3 bases and the J gene lost 4 bases, with 10 bases spanning the gap. Per the germline V gene, CDR1 is SQVTM and CDR2 is ANQGSEA. The CDR3 spans 13 residues. The CDR3 nucleotides are TGCAGCGTTGACAGGGCCGATTACAATGAGCAGTTCTTC. It codes for CSVDRADYNEQFF.

The chain employs TRBV6-5 and TRBJ2-1, with 8 bases that match TRBD1. The CDR3 spans 17 residues. In germline, CDR1 is MNHEY, CDR2 SVGAGI. V gave up 6 bases and J gave up 5 bases; unmatched junction bases: 15. Here the CDR3 DNA reads TGTGCCAGCAGCTCCCTTATCCAGGGGGCTTTGAACAATGAGCAGTTCTTC. It encodes CASSSLIQGALNNEQFF.

The chain employs TRBV9 and TRBJ2-1; the D gene is possibly TRBD2 (7 bases). Germline CDR1 and CDR2: SGDLS and YYNGEE. CDR3 length: 16 amino acids. V was pared by 0 bases and J by 4 bases, with 14 bases between. The CDR3 coding sequence is TGTGCCAGCAGCGTAGAGCCGGGGGGCGTTTACAATGAGCAGTTCTTC. Translation: CASSVEPGGVYNEQFF. Combining the CDR3 with reference TRBV9 and TRBJ2-1 gives the whole variable domain DSGVTQTPKHLITATGQRVTLRCSPRSGDLSVYWYQQSLDQGLQFLIQYYNGEERAKGNILERFSAQQFPDLHSELNLSSLELGDSALYFCASSVEPGGVYNEQFFGPGTRLTVL.

This clonotype was counted at least ten times. The V call is TRBV27, the J call TRBJ1-5; 7 nucleotides match TRBD1. The CDR3 consists of 14 residues. Germline CDR1 is MNHEY and CDR2 is SMNVEV (reference sequence). V dropped 5 bases and J dropped 7; count of bases not matched to a gene: 8. In nucleotides, the CDR3 is TGTGCCAGCAGTCCAGGGACAGCTAGACAGCCCCAGCATTTT. Translation: CASSPGTARQPQHF.

This clonotype was seen at least ten times. The chain joins TRBV28 to TRBJ1-1; 7 positions agree with TRBD1. Germline V lookup: CDR1 MDHEN, CDR2 SYDVKM. The CDR3 is 12 residues long. V dropped 6 bases and J dropped 7; count of bases not matched to a gene: 5. The CDR3 spells CASSLRQGEAFF. The CDR3 DNA reads TGTGCCAGCAGCCTCAGACAGGGTGAAGCTTTCTTT. The variable domain in full, completed from reference TRBV28 and TRBJ1-1, reads DVKVTQSSRYLVKRTGEKVFLECVQDMDHENMFWYRQDPGLGLRLIYFSYDVKMKEKGDIPEGYSVSREKKERFSLILESASTNQTSMYLCASSLRQGEAFFGQGTRLTVV.

As regards this clonotype: A junction boundary mismatches the germline segment, possibly from a read error. This chain uses TRBV10-1 with TRBJ1-1, with TRBD1 matching over 8 bases. Germline CDR1 reads WNHNN; CDR2 reads SYGVQD (reference sequence). The CDR3 totals 14 residues. The CDR3 sequence: CASRPGGRDTQAFF. DNA for the CDR3: TGCGCCAGCAGGCCAGGGGGCCGTGACACTCAAGCTTTCTTT.

This clonotype was detected many times. V is TRBV6-5 and J is TRBJ2-1; perhaps TRBD1 as D (5 bases). Trimming cost V 2 bases and J 8 bases, with 13 bases left between them. Germline V CDR1 and CDR2: MNHEY, SVGAGI. The CDR3 sequence is 14 residues long. CDR3 sequence reads: CASSYRAGWHEQFF. DNA of the CDR3: TGTGCCAGCAGTTACAGGGCAGGGTGGCATGAGCAGTTCTTC.

This clonotype was observed many times. The rearrangement links TRBV5-1 to TRBJ1-1; tentatively, D is TRBD1 (6 bases). V shed 0 bases and J shed 4 bases, with 13 bases lying between them. The CDR3 consists of 15 residues. Germline CDR1 reads SGHRS; CDR2 reads YFSETQ. CDR3 residues: CASSLEGGRGTEAFF. The CDR3 coding sequence is TGCGCCAGCAGCTTGGAAGGGGGACGGGGCACTGAAGCTTTCTTT.

This clonotype was recorded many times. The chain uses TRBV11-2 and TRBJ2-1, with D uncertain. The CDR3 totals 15 residues. Trimming took off 2 bases at V and 8 bases at J, with 16 bases between the two ends. Germline CDR1 is SGHAT and CDR2 is FQNNGV. CDR3 DNA sequence: TGTGCCAGCAGCTTAACTTGGGCAGACGGACATGAGCAGTTCTTC. Encoded protein: CASSLTWADGHEQFF.

This clonotype was counted at least ten times. The rearrangement uses TRBV25-1 and TRBJ2-5; 15 nucleotides match TRBD2. The CDR3 covers 15 residues. With V trimmed by 7 bases and J by 4 bases, 4 bases remained unmatched. Germline lookup yields CDR1 MGHDK and CDR2 SYGVNS. Here the CDR3 reads CASNEGLAGGETQYF. DNA of the CDR3: TGTGCCAGCAATGAGGGACTAGCGGGGGGAGAGACCCAGTACTTC.

The gene calls are TRBV6-1 and TRBJ2-7; no clear D. V was trimmed by 0 bases and J by 3 bases, leaving 9 bases between them. The length of the CDR3 is 14 residues. The germline gives CDR1 MNHNS, CDR2 SASEGT. The CDR3 coding sequence is TGTGCCAGCAGTGAAGCGCCAGCAGTCTACGAGCAGTACTTC. As protein: CASSEAPAVYEQYF.

This clonotype occurred a few times. This chain links TRBV7-9 with TRBJ2-2, with 10 bases lining up with TRBD2. V lost 6 bases, J lost 4 bases, and 11 bases stayed unmatched. The CDR3 totals 17 residues. From germline, CDR1 is SEHNR and CDR2 FQNEAQ (reference sequence). The CDR3, as DNA: TGTGCCAGCAGGAGGAGTAGCGGGGGGTCAGCCACCGGGGAGCTGTTTTTT. Its protein product is CASRRSSGGSATGELFF. The full variable domain, with the rest looked up from reference TRBV7-9 and TRBJ2-2, is DTGVSQNPRHKITKRGQNVTFRCDPISEHNRLYWYRQTLGQGPEFLTYFQNEAQLEKSRLLSDRFSAERPKGSFSTLEIQRTEQGDSAMYLCASRRSSGGSATGELFFGEGSRLTVL.

In its sample, this clonotype was seen once. A read error may explain this, as a much larger clone is one base away. This chain uses TRBV7-2 with TRBJ2-3; TRBD2 matches 7 bases. The V gene's germline CDR1 is SGHTA and CDR2 FQGNSA. The CDR3 sequence is 16 residues long. J was trimmed by 4 bases and V by 5 bases; bases with no gene match: 12. Here the CDR3 reads CASSPGGTNRADTQYF. The CDR3 DNA reads as TGTGCCAGCAGCCCGGGGGGAACAAACCGGGCAGATACGCAGTATTTT.

This rearrangement joins TRBV12-3 or TRBV12-4 to TRBJ2-5; 8 bases are shared with TRBD1. The CDR3 length is 14 residues. J was trimmed by 6 bases and V by 3 bases; bases with no gene match: 6. In DNA, the CDR3 is TGTGCCAGCAGTTTGGACAGGGTTACGAAGACCCAGTACTTC. Protein sequence: CASSLDRVTKTQYF.

The sample holds many counts of this clonotype. The chain couples TRBV21-1 to TRBJ1-2; the D call of TRBD1 is as the table states it, not checked on the DNA. TRBV21-1 is flagged as a pseudogene. CDR3 length: 19 residues. This CDR3 is CASSSPKEGARMPNYGYTF. As DNA, the CDR3 is TGTGCCAGCAGCAGCCCCAAGGAGGGGGCCCGGATGCCTAACTATGGCTACACCTTC.

This clonotype was seen more than once but under ten times. The chain combines TRBV20-1 with TRBJ2-1; D gene ambiguous. The CDR3 sequence is 10 residues long. The V gene's germline CDR1 is DFQATT and CDR2 SNEGSKA (reference sequence). The ends were cut back, 7 bases at V and 7 bases at J, with 8 bases in the middle. CDR3 amino acids: CSVYRNEQFF. The CDR3 DNA reads as TGCAGTGTCTACCGAAATGAGCAGTTCTTC.

Concerning this clonotype: An end of the junction differs from the germline gene, which may be a read error. This sequence joins TRBV24-1 and TRBJ2-4; no definite D call. The CDR3 contains 16 residues. Germline CDR1 is KGHDR and CDR2 is SFDVKD. CDR3 in amino acids: CASSDSGPLAKNIQYF. In DNA form, the CDR3 reads TGTGCCTCCAGTGATTCTGGACCACTAGCCAAAAACATTCAGTACTTC.

This clonotype has a handful of counts. In DNA form, the CDR3 reads TGTGCCAGCAGTTCTATCGGGGGTTCCGACAATGAGCAGTTCTTC. Translation: CASSSIGGSDNEQFF. The chain carries TRBV12-3 or TRBV12-4 and TRBJ2-1, with D possibly being TRBD2 (6 bases). The CDR3 covers 15 residues. The ends were cut back, 4 bases at V and 5 bases at J, with 15 bases in the middle.

This rearrangement joins TRBV21-1 to TRBJ1-5; the table's D call, TRBD1, has no DNA check behind it. TRBV21-1 is a pseudogene locus. This CDR3 is built from 16 residues. The CDR3 loop is CASSRLEAGETRGQHF. CDR3 coding DNA: TGTGCCAGCAGCCGCCTTGAGGCAGGGGAAACTCGGGGCCAGCATTTT.

The chain links TRBV29-1 to TRBJ2-7, with D maybe TRBD1 (6 bases). CDR1 and CDR2 (germline): SQVTM, ANQGSEA. The V end lost 3 bases, the J end lost 2 bases, and 11 bases lay between the germline ends. This CDR3 is 13 amino acids long. Here the CDR3 reads CSVEKTGTYEQYF. CDR3 in DNA: TGCAGCGTTGAGAAGACAGGAACCTACGAGCAGTACTTC.

This clonotype was counted only a few times. V usage is TRBV7-2 and J usage is TRBJ1-4; 8 bases agree with TRBD1. This CDR3 is built from 19 residues. Trimming cost V 4 bases and J 8 bases; bases outside gene matches: 21. From germline, CDR1 is SGHTA and CDR2 FQGNSA. The CDR3 region is CASSSRAGAGGQKSEKLFF. The CDR3 nucleotides read TGTGCCAGCAGCTCCCGGGCTGGGGCAGGGGGCCAGAAAAGCGAAAAACTGTTTTTT.

This clonotype has more than one count but fewer than ten. The chain is built from TRBV2 and TRBJ2-5; unclear D gene. The length of the CDR3 is 15 residues. CDR1 is SNHLY and CDR2 is FYNNEI in the germline V gene. The germline V and J ends were trimmed by 4 bases and 7 bases, with 19 bases remaining between them. CDR3 nucleotides: TGTGCCAGCAGTGCAGTAGACCACTCGTCGGGGACCCAGTACTTC. The encoded protein is CASSAVDHSSGTQYF.

This clonotype was observed a few times. The J gene is TRBJ1-5, the V gene TRBV28; 7 bases are a match to TRBD1. V shed 6 bases and J 7 bases; nucleotides not matched to a gene: 12. Germline loops: CDR1 MDHEN, CDR2 SYDVKM. This CDR3 contains 15 residues. The CDR3 DNA is TGTGCCAGCAGATCTCCGACAGGGAGGAACCAGCCCCAGCATTTT. Protein sequence: CASRSPTGRNQPQHF.

This clonotype was detected ten times or more. The genes are TRBV10-3 and TRBJ1-1, with no clear D. In germline, CDR1 is ENHRY, CDR2 SYGVKD. The CDR3 sequence is 12 residues long. Trimming removed 4 bases at V and 7 bases at J, with 10 bases between. CDR3 sequence reads: CAISVPGGEAFF. CDR3 sequence (DNA): TGTGCCATCAGTGTCCCAGGAGGTGAAGCTTTCTTT.

This clonotype has a count of ten or more. This chain links TRBV5-5 with TRBJ1-1; D unclear. V lost 1 base and J 4 bases, leaving 11 bases between the germline ends. Germline V gene sequence: CDR1 SGHKS, CDR2 YYEKEE (reference sequence). The CDR3 has 14 residues. The CDR3 region is CASSLHPKSTEAFF. DNA for the CDR3: TGTGCCAGCAGCTTGCACCCGAAATCCACTGAAGCTTTCTTT.

This clonotype occurred a few times. This rearrangement joins TRBV11-2 to TRBJ2-1; TRBD1 is a possible D gene (5 bases). The ends were cut back, 7 bases at V and 7 bases at J, with 14 bases in the middle. The CDR3 sequence is 13 residues long. Germline lookup yields CDR1 SGHAT and CDR2 FQNNGV. In DNA form, the CDR3 reads TGTGCCAGCACCCCATTTAGGGGAAATGAGCAGTTCTTC. Translated: CASTPFRGNEQFF.

This clonotype was detected ten times or more. J is TRBJ1-1 and V is TRBV5-8, with unresolved D. CDR1 is SGHTS and CDR2 is YDEGEE in the germline V gene. CDR3 length equals 13 residues. V dropped 4 bases and J dropped 0 bases, with 7 bases sitting between them. CDR3 bases: TGTGCCAGCAGCCTTACTATGAACACTGAAGCTTTCTTT. Translated, it gives CASSLTMNTEAFF.

This clonotype was observed a few times. The gene calls are TRBV29-1 and TRBJ2-3; possibly TRBD1 for D (6 bases). Germline V lookup: CDR1 SQVTM, CDR2 ANQGSEA. Between the trimmed V and J ends, which lost 6 bases and 3 bases, there was a span of 13 bases. The CDR3 spans 13 residues. The CDR3 DNA is TGCAGCGTCGATTCAGGGGATACAGATACGCAGTATTTT. As protein: CSVDSGDTDTQYF.

The sample holds a few counts of this clonotype. The gene calls are TRBV10-3 and TRBJ1-3; D is possibly TRBD1 (5 bases). The CDR3 is made up of 15 amino acids. V was shortened by 4 bases and J by 0 bases, with 10 bases between the two germline ends. Per the germline V gene, CDR1 is ENHRY and CDR2 is SYGVKD. The CDR3, as DNA: TGTGCCATCAGTGCACAGGTCATCTCTGGAAACACCATATATTTT. This encodes CAISAQVISGNTIYF.

V usage is TRBV12-3 or TRBV12-4 and J usage is TRBJ2-1; D is unresolved. The CDR3 is 13 amino acids. Trimming stripped 2 bases from V and 6 bases from J, with 8 bases between. The CDR3 nucleotides are TGTGCCAGCAGTTTACGACCAACCAATGAGCAGTTCTTC. Protein product: CASSLRPTNEQFF.